This record covers a single TCR beta chain. Its target is not known. This entry belongs to a study of T cells in Graves' hyperthyroidism and ophthalmopathy. General observations from the study: Most thyroid clonotypes expanded above 0.001 appeared in blood too. Ophthalmopathy stood apart from stable hyperthyroidism in a 13 V-J model. Ophthalmopathy was identified by the model a median about 6 months ahead of onset.

The CDR3 regions of TCR beta were amplified from RNA transcripts. HTBI primers were employed in a first-round RT-PCR of the TCR CDR3. TCRdb processed the multiplex PCR reads anew with MiXCR; each CDR3 protein has one entry. The sample lists around 540,000 distinct CDR3 sequences, 15% to 20% occurring once. The V gene lost 5 bases and the J gene lost 10 bases, with 13 bases spanning the gap. CDR1 and CDR2 from the germline V gene are SGHTA and FQGNSA. There are 12 residues in the CDR3. Patients with uncontrolled infections, other autoimmune diseases, pregnancy or lactation were excluded. The sequenced material came from blood. J is TRBJ2-3 and V is TRBV7-2, with D possibly TRBD2 on 5 matching bases. This receptor was taken from a woman aged 25 to 39 with Graves' ophthalmopathy. The CDR3 protein is CASSLFRDSQYF. As DNA, the CDR3 is TGTGCCAGCAGCCTCTTCCGGGATTCGCAGTATTTT. Based on the CDR3 plus reference TRBV7-2 and TRBJ2-3, the full variable domain is GAGVSQSPSNKVTEKGKDVELRCDPISGHTALYWYRQSLGQGLEFLIYFQGNSAPDKSGLPSDRFSAERTGGSVSTLTIQRTQQEDSAVYLCASSLFRDSQYFGPGTRLTVL.